This T cell receptor beta chain stems from a study of blood T cell repertoires in COVID-19. Turning to the study itself: Donors in the United States, Italy and Spain gave samples during acute or convalescent COVID-19. In each case, the material was cDNA or gDNA derived from T cells, B-cell-depleted T cells, or PBMCs.

Sequencing used immunoSEQ multiplex PCR; TCRdb keeps in-frame clones, though not all of them. Of 400,000 or so clones in the sample, nearly 90% were seen once. The CDR3 spans 13 residues. Germline CDR1 is LNHDA and CDR2 is SQIVND (reference sequence). V was pared by 1 base and J by 6 bases, with 10 bases between. The sequence derives from a woman in her thirties or forties with acute COVID-19. This rearrangement joins TRBV19 to TRBJ2-7; D possibly corresponds to TRBD2 (5 bases). Sample: PBMCs or T cells enriched from blood (not recorded which). CDR3 in amino acids: CASSIVTGSEQYF. DNA of the CDR3: TGTGCCAGTAGTATAGTAACGGGATCCGAGCAGTACTTC.